This T cell receptor (beta chain) derives from a study of blood T cells in healthy people across ages. Then a second PCR, running roughly 6 to 11 cycles, was carried out with a sample-barcoded 5' primer and a J-beta primer mix. TCRdb re-called the 5' RACE reads with MiXCR, one entry per CDR3 protein. The repertoire holds about 1.5 million distinct CDR3 sequences, with roughly two fifths as singletons. CDR3 length equals 16 residues. Germline V lookup: CDR1 LGHNT, CDR2 FRNRAP. Trimming cost V 1 base and J 4 bases; bases outside gene matches: 5. Total RNA amounts of at least 5 micrograms were extracted per sample.

The sequenced material came from blood. The TCR sequence derives from a woman between 18 and 29 years old in good health. The chain uses TRBV12-5 and TRBJ2-3, with 10 nucleotides matching TRBD2. The CDR3 loop reads CASGLGASGSPDTQYF. CDR3 sequence (DNA): TGTGCTAGTGGTTTGGGGGCTAGCGGGAGCCCAGATACGCAGTATTTT. Full variable domain (remainder filled in from reference TRBV12-5 and TRBJ2-3): DARVTQTPRHKVTEMGQEVTMRCQPILGHNTVFWYRQTMMQGLELLAYFRNRAPLDDSGMPKDRFSAEMPDATLATLKIQPSEPRDSAVYFCASGLGASGSPDTQYFGPGTRLTVL.